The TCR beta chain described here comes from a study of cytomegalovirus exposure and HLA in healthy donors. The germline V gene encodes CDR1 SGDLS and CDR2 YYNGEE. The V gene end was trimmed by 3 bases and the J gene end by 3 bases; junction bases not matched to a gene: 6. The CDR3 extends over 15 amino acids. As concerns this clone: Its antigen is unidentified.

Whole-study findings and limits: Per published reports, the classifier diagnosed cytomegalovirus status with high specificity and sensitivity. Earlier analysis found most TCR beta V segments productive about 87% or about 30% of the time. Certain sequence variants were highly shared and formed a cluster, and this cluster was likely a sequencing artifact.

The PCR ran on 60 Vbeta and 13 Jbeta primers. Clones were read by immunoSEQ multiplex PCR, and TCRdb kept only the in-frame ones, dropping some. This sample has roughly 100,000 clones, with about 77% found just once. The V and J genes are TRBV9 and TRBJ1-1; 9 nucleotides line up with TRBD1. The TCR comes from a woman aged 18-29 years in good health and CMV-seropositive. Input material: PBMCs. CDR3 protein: CASSGDREGHTEAFF. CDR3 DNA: TGTGCCAGCAGCGGGGACAGGGAGGGGCACACTGAAGCTTTCTTT. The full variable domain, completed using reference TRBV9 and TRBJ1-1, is DSGVTQTPKHLITATGQRVTLRCSPRSGDLSVYWYQQSLDQGLQFLIQYYNGEERAKGNILERFSAQQFPDLHSELNLSSLELGDSALYFCASSGDREGHTEAFFGQGTRLTVV.